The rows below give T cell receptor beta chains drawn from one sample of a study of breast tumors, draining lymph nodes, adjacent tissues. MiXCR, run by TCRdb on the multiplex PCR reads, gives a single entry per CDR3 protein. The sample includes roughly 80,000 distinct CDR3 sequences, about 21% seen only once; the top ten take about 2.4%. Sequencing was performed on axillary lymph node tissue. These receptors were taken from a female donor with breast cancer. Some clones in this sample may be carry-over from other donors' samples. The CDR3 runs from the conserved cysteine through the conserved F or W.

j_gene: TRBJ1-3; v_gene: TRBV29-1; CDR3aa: CSVQGAGNTIYF
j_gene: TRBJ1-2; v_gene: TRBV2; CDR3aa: CASRGARGVYGYTF
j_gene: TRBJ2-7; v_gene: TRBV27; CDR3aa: CASSRGQVPEQYF
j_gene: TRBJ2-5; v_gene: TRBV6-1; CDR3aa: CASRGQETQYF
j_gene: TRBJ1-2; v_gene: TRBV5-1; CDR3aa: CASRESGGYGYTF
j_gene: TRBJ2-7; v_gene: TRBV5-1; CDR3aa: CASSEIWGYEQYF
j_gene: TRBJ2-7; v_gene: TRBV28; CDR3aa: CASSLSRPGRTPRSYEQYF
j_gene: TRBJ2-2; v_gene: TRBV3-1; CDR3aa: CASSHPAGAGGELFF
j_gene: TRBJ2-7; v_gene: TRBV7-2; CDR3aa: CASSYAGGGYEQYF
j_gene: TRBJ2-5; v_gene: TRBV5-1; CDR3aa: CASSTGLAGGETQYF
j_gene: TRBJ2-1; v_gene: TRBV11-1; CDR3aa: CASSSVGGLYNEQFF
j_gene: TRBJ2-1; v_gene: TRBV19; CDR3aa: CASMRLAGGRDEQFF
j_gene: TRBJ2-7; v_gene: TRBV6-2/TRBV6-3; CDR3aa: CASSYGGWRDYEQYF
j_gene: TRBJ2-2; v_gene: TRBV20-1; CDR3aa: CSARIIMGGLASTGELFF
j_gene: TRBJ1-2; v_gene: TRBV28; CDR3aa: CASSRTGTGGGDYGYTF
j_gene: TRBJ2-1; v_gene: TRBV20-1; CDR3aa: CSASRRGANEQFF
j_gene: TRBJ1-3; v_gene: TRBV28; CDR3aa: CASRRGQSGNTIYF
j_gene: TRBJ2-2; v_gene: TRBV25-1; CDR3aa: CASSSPGGGKNTGRLFF
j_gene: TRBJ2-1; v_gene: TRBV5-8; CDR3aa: CASSEPIGQFF
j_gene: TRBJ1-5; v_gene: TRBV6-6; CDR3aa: CASKTGSDRNQPQHF
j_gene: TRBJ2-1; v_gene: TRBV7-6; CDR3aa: CASSLFPLASGSPLSDEFF
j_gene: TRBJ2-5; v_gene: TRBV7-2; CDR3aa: CASSLARAARETQYF
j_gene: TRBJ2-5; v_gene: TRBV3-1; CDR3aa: CASSQDRTAGETQYF
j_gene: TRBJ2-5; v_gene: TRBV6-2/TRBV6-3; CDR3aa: CASSYSTVYQETQYF
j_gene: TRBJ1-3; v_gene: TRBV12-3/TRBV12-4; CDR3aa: CASSYPGGSGNTIYF
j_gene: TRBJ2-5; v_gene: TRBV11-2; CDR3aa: CASSHRRGMGGETQYF
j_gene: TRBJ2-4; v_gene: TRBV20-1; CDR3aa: CSARDGKNIQYF
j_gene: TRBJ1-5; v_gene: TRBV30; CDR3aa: CAWNVAGGEPQHF
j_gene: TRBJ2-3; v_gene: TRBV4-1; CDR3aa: CASSPKGVIGDTQYF
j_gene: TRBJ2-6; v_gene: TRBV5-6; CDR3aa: CASSPLAGGGGRANVLTF
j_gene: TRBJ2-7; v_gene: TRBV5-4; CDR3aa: CASSSLATSGTYEQYF
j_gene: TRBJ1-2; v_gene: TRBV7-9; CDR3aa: CASSTSTPGTGYGYTF
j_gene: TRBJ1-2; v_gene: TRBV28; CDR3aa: CASSWEAGGYTF
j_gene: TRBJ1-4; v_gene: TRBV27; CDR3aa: CASSLAEGGRDEKLFF
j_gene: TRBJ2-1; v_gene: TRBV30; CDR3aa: CARSWDSYNEQFF
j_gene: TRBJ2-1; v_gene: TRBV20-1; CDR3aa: CSASPMSGWDNEQFF
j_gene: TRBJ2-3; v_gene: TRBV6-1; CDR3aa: CASRWGGTSTDTQYF
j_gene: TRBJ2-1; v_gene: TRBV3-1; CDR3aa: CASSHFAGSYNEQFF
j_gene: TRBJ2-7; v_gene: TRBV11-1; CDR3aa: CASSLGPLYEQYF
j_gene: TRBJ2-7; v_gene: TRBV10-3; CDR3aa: CAISFGLSSYEQYF
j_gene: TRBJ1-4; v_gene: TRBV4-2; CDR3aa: CASSQDRATNEKLFF
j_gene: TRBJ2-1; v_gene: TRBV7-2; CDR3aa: CASSLAPGLVYNEQFF
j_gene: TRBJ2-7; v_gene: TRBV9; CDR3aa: CASSVTGPGSEQYF
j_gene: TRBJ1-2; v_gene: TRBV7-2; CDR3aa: CASSLALSTGLYGYTF
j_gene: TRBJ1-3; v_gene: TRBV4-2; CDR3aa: CASSQGLGGAGNTIYF
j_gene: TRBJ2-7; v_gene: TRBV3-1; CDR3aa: CASSLWNEQYF
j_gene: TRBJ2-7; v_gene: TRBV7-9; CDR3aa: CASTGGPNYEQYF
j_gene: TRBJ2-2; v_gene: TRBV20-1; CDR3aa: CSARGSGRGDTGELFF
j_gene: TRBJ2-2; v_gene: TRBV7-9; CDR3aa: CASSLYFVQGQGHTGELFF
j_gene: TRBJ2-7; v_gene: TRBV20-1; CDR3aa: CSALDDYEQYF
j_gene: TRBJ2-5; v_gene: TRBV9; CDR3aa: CASTTTGTSQETQYF
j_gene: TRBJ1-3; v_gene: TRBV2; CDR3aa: CASTRRAGNAIYF
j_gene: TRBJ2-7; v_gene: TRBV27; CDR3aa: CASSRSGQGPSYEQYF
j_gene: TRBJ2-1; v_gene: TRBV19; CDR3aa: CASSISGRAFGNEQFF
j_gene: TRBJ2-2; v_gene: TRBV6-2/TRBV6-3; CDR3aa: CASSYGRDGELFF